This TCR beta chain was recorded in a study of cytomegalovirus exposure and HLA in healthy donors. This clone was counted between two and nine times. Its antigen remains unidentified. The primer mix had 60 Vbeta and 13 Jbeta primers. Only in-frame clones appear in the TCRdb table, and some are missing; sequencing was by immunoSEQ multiplex PCR. The repertoire holds under 300,000 clones, with almost 85% as singletons. Study-wide points: In a later analysis, roughly 17,000 TCR beta sequences were associated with HLA alleles at 0.05 false discovery rate. Some 150 TCR beta chains were listed as cytomegalovirus-associated. Productive status was seen about 90% or about 30% of the time for most TCR beta V segments in an earlier analysis. The authors excluded some V segments, including TRBV6-2 and TRBV6-3, as indistinguishable.

Germline V lookup: CDR1 SGHNT, CDR2 YENEEA. V was clipped by 4 bases and J by 2 bases, with 9 bases between them. The CDR3 spans 13 residues. Material for sequencing was PBMCs. This chain uses TRBV11-3 with TRBJ2-7, with TRBD1 as a possible D gene (5 bases). This sequence was found in a woman aged 40 to 50 in good health and CMV-seropositive. The CDR3 reads CASSSRTTYEQYF. DNA for the CDR3: TGTGCCAGCAGCTCCAGGACAACCTACGAGCAGTACTTC.